The next 28 T cell receptor beta chains were all read from a single sample in a study of T-cell memory formation after mild COVID-19 (dated by TCRdb to 2020 to 2023). Libraries were constructed by 5' RACE. For sequencing, an Illumina NovaSeq 6000 was employed. In-frame beta chains were kept once TCRdb had trimmed the public reads at Q25 with fastp and called clones with MiXCR. Entries are consolidated by CDR3 protein sequence, retaining the most common genes and DNA. A total of around 340,000 distinct CDR3 sequences appear in this sample, approximately 15% of them only once. The top ten clones comprise more than 20% of the sample. Sequenced: PBMCs or a T cell subset sorted from them (not recorded which). These TCRs come from a man aged 18 to 30 who had mild COVID-19 (a few samples of this study predate the infection). The sample titles of this study are shuffled in the database, so cell type and time point are left out; the donor was told from shared clones.

At least ten counts were recorded for this clonotype. The J gene is TRBJ2-3, the V gene TRBV24-1, with TRBD1 matching 10 bases. This CDR3 has 14 residues. The germline V gene has CDR1 KGHDR and CDR2 SFDVKD. Trimming took 4 bases from V and 6 from J; bases not matched to a gene: 3. The CDR3 region has the DNA TGTGCCACCAGTGAGGGGACAGGGGTTGATACGCAGTATTTT. Amino acids: CATSEGTGVDTQYF.

The chain combines TRBV5-1 with TRBJ2-3; D is unresolved. The germline V and J ends were trimmed by 1 base and 6 bases, with 6 bases remaining between them. This CDR3 comprises 12 residues. Per germline, CDR1 SGHRS and CDR2 YFSETQ. CDR3 nucleotide sequence: TGCGCCAGCAGCTTGCTTTTGGATACGCAGTATTTT. It yields the protein CASSLLLDTQYF.

The genes are TRBV6-1 and TRBJ1-5; D is perhaps TRBD1 (6 bases). Germline V gene data show CDR1 as MNHNS and CDR2 as SASEGT. The CDR3 loop spans 14 amino acids. Trimming took 10 bases from V and 3 from J, leaving 16 bases between them. Written as DNA, the CDR3 is TGTGCCATCAGATGGGGGCTATCCAATCAGCCCCAGCATTTT. Translation gives CAIRWGLSNQPQHF.

Only a few counts were recorded for this clonotype. The chain recombines TRBV7-2 with TRBJ2-7, with D maybe TRBD2 (5 bases). The germline gives CDR1 SGHTA, CDR2 FQGNSA. The length of the CDR3 is 12 residues. The V end was cut by 4 bases, the J end by 3 bases, with 7 bases between. CDR3 nucleotides: TGTGCCAGCAGCTGGAGGTTCTACGAGCAGTACGTC. Protein sequence: CASSWRFYEQYV.

The V gene is TRBV6-2 or TRBV6-3, the J gene TRBJ1-2; no clear D gene. V lost 8 bases and J 2 bases, leaving 12 bases between the germline ends. The length of the CDR3 is 13 residues. CDR1 and CDR2 (germline): MNHEY, SVGEGT. The CDR3 loop is CASSTTENYGYTF. In DNA, the CDR3 is TGTGCCAGCTCAACGACCGAGAACTATGGCTACACCTTC.

Only a few counts were recorded for this clonotype. The rearrangement links TRBV5-1 to TRBJ2-7; a possible D gene is TRBD2 (6 bases). Trimming cost V 0 bases and J 5 bases, with 15 bases left between them. The CDR3 spans 15 residues. Germline lookup yields CDR1 SGHRS and CDR2 YFSETQ. This chain's CDR3 is CASSLDGGSFNEQYF. Written as DNA, the CDR3 is TGCGCCAGCAGCTTGGATGGAGGGTCTTTCAACGAGCAGTACTTC. Full variable domain (remainder filled in from reference TRBV5-1 and TRBJ2-7): KAGVTQTPRYLIKTRGQQVTLSCSPISGHRSVSWYQQTPGQGLQFLFEYFSETQRNKGNFPGRFSGRQFSNSRSEMNVSTLELGDSALYLCASSLDGGSFNEQYFGPGTRLTVT.

V gene TRBV12-3 or TRBV12-4 combines with J gene TRBJ2-7; D is unresolved. V gave up 1 base and J gave up 13 bases, with 17 bases separating them. This CDR3 has 13 residues. The CDR3 DNA reads TGTGCCAGCAGTTTAGTGGGGTCAAGGGTGGGATACTTC. This sequence encodes CASSLVGSRVGYF.

This clonotype showed up many times. The rearrangement uses TRBV6-2 or TRBV6-3 and TRBJ2-7; 9 positions match TRBD2. Germline CDR1 is MNHEY and CDR2 is SVGEGT. V was pared by 6 bases and J by 3 bases, with 12 bases of the junction left unmatched. There are 16 residues in the CDR3. In DNA form, the CDR3 reads TGTGCCAGCAGCGTCTTCAGTAGCGGGGGAAGCTACGAGCAGTACTTC. It is translated as CASSVFSSGGSYEQYF.

Ten or more counts support this clonotype. The chain couples TRBV5-1 to TRBJ2-7; 8 bases are a match to TRBD1. V gave up 5 bases and J gave up 3 bases; unmatched junction bases: 7. There are 14 residues in the CDR3. Per germline, CDR1 SGHRS and CDR2 YFSETQ. The CDR3 reads CASSSGTGDYEQYF. The CDR3 bases are TGCGCCAGCAGTTCCGGGACAGGCGACTACGAGCAGTACTTC.

The chain employs TRBV15 and TRBJ2-3, with D tentatively TRBD2 (5 bases). The CDR3 length is 15 residues. Germline V gene sequence: CDR1 LNHNV, CDR2 YYDKDF (reference sequence). Trimming pared 1 base from V and 2 bases from J, leaving 10 bases between. CDR3 coding DNA: TGTGCCACCAGCAGAGGGGAGCCTCTCACAGATACGCAGTATTTT. This codes for CATSRGEPLTDTQYF.

This clonotype was observed a handful of times. As DNA, the CDR3 is TGTGCCAGCTCACCAATGGGACTAGCGGGGGCCGTTACTAGCACAGATACGCAGTATTTT. Its protein is CASSPMGLAGAVTSTDTQYF. The V and J genes are TRBV18 and TRBJ2-3; TRBD2 matches at 14 bases. The CDR3 sequence is 20 residues long. The germline V gene has CDR1 KGHSH and CDR2 LQKENI. Trimming at V came to 2 bases and at J to 0 bases, leaving 10 bases not matched to a gene.

This clonotype has just a few counts. The chain is built from TRBV20-1 and TRBJ1-5; TRBD1 agrees at 7 bases. Germline loops: CDR1 DFQATT, CDR2 SNEGSKA (reference sequence). J was trimmed by 7 bases and V by 6 bases; bases with no gene match: 15. CDR3 length: 15 amino acids. CDR3 nucleotide sequence: TGCAGTGCCTCTCACAGGGGACAAGGGTACCAGCCCCAGCATTTT. It specifies CSASHRGQGYQPQHF.

This sequence joins TRBV27 and TRBJ1-1, with a possible D match to TRBD1 (5 bases). The V end was cut by 8 bases, the J end by 4 bases, with 17 bases between. The CDR3 is 14 residues long. CDR1 is MNHEY and CDR2 is SMNVEV in the germline V gene (reference sequence). The CDR3 DNA sequence: TGTGCCAGCGGGTTAGTCCCAGGGAGCACTGAAGCTTTCTTT. As protein: CASGLVPGSTEAFF.

The chain recombines TRBV18 with TRBJ2-7; D unresolved. Germline V gene data show CDR1 as KGHSH and CDR2 as LQKENI. V shed 3 bases and J shed 5 bases, with 11 bases lying between them. The CDR3 runs to 13 residues. The CDR3 here is CASSPAFANEQYV. The CDR3 DNA is TGTGCCAGCTCACCTGCATTCGCCAACGAGCAGTACGTC.

This clonotype was recorded many times. This chain connects TRBV6-2 or TRBV6-3 to TRBJ2-1; 10 positions match TRBD2. Germline V lookup: CDR1 MNHEY, CDR2 SVGEGT. Losses at the gene ends were 6 bases for V and 9 bases for J; bases not matched to a gene: 11. The CDR3 is 15 amino acids. The CDR3 is CASRPSGGAGFEQFF. The CDR3 DNA sequence: TGTGCCAGCAGACCAAGCGGGGGGGCCGGGTTTGAGCAGTTCTTC.

This clonotype was observed a few times. This rearrangement joins TRBV2 to TRBJ1-2, with 7 bases that match TRBD1. This CDR3 spans 12 amino acids. With 5 bases clipped from V and 12 bases from J, the junction kept 9 bases outside the gene matches. Germline CDR1 is SNHLY and CDR2 is FYNNEI. The CDR3 DNA follows: TGTGCCAGCAGTATGACAGGGCCGGACAACACCTTC. Translated, it gives CASSMTGPDNTF.

This clonotype showed up just a few times. The chain combines TRBV4-2 with TRBJ1-4, with a weak D call TRBD1 (5 bases). V dropped 5 bases and J dropped 8 bases, with 15 bases sitting between them. CDR3 length equals 14 residues. CDR1 and CDR2 from the germline V gene are LGHNA and YNFKEQ. The CDR3: CASSELFREEKLFF. CDR3 coding DNA: TGTGCCAGCAGCGAACTATTCAGGGAGGAAAAACTGTTTTTT.

The table lists this clonotype with many counts. This chain joins TRBV5-1 and TRBJ1-6; 9 bases are shared with TRBD1. Trimming took 4 bases from V and 7 from J; bases not matched to a gene: 6. Germline V gene data show CDR1 as SGHRS and CDR2 as YFSETQ. This CDR3 is built from 15 residues. The CDR3 region is CASSLWTGANSPLHF. The CDR3 DNA sequence: TGCGCCAGCAGCCTTTGGACAGGGGCCAATTCACCCCTCCACTTT.

The chain carries TRBV6-2 or TRBV6-3 and TRBJ2-6, with 9 bases matching TRBD2. Germline V lookup: CDR1 MNHEY, CDR2 SVGEGT. The J segment lost 0 bases and the V segment lost 2 bases, leaving 8 bases of the junction unmatched. The CDR3 contains 19 residues. The CDR3 DNA reads TGTGCCAGCAGTTACAAAAGCGGGGGGCCGGACTCTGGGGCCAACGTCCTGACTTTC. Encoded protein: CASSYKSGGPDSGANVLTF.

CDR3 nucleotide sequence: TGTGCCAGCAGCCCCGGGGAGGGACTCCCATCCTCCTATAATTCACCCCTCCACTTT. As protein: CASSPGEGLPSSYNSPLHF. The chain uses TRBV11-2 and TRBJ1-6, with D possibly being TRBD1 (5 bases). Trimming left V 5 bases short and J 0 bases short, with 20 bases between. The germline gives CDR1 SGHAT, CDR2 FQNNGV. The CDR3 length is 19 residues. Drawing the rest from reference TRBV11-2 and TRBJ1-6, the complete variable domain is EAGVAQSPRYKIIEKRQSVAFWCNPISGHATLYWYQQILGQGPKLLIQFQNNGVVDDSQLPKDRFSAERLKGVDSTLKIQPAKLEDSAVYLCASSPGEGLPSSYNSPLHFGNGTRLTVT.

V gene TRBV2 combines with J gene TRBJ1-5; D is perhaps TRBD1 (6 bases). V was clipped by 6 bases and J by 7 bases, with 16 bases between them. Germline lookup yields CDR1 SNHLY and CDR2 FYNNEI. The CDR3 consists of 14 residues. The CDR3 loop is CASRENGGHQPQHF. CDR3 DNA: TGTGCCAGCAGGGAGAACGGGGGGCACCAGCCCCAGCATTTT.

V and J are TRBV12-3 or TRBV12-4 and TRBJ1-1; 7 bases are a match to TRBD1. The CDR3 covers 15 residues. V lost 5 bases to trimming and J lost 5 bases; unmatched junction nucleotides: 11. The CDR3 reads CASSTSLGGVTEAFF. CDR3 in DNA: TGTGCCAGCAGTACTTCTTTAGGGGGCGTGACTGAAGCTTTCTTT.

V usage is TRBV24-1 and J usage is TRBJ1-5; the D gene is possibly TRBD1 (5 bases). The CDR3 is 14 residues long. V gave up 4 bases and J gave up 5 bases, with 11 bases separating them. CDR1 is KGHDR and CDR2 is SFDVKD in the germline V gene. The DNA of the CDR3 is TGTGCCACCAGTGACTCAGGGTGGGATCAGCCCCAGCATTTT. Its translation: CATSDSGWDQPQHF.

This clonotype has only a few counts. The chain recombines TRBV12-3 or TRBV12-4 with TRBJ2-5; D gene uncertain. CDR3 size: 14 residues. Deletions cut 3 bases from V and 4 bases from J, with 12 bases between. The CDR3 sequence: CASSFPGPGETQYF. In nucleotides, the CDR3 is TGTGCCAGCAGTTTCCCGGGCCCTGGAGAGACCCAGTACTTC.

The chain employs TRBV12-3 or TRBV12-4 and TRBJ2-6, with unresolved D. The V gene lost 4 bases and the J gene lost 1 base, with 8 bases spanning the gap. CDR3 length: 15 amino acids. The CDR3 here is CASSSLGSGANVLTF. CDR3 DNA: TGTGCCAGCAGTTCCCTTGGATCTGGGGCCAACGTCCTGACTTTC.

This clonotype has at least ten counts. The CDR3 protein is CASSFGNDPSSYEQYF. The CDR3 DNA reads as TGTGCCAGCAGCTTTGGGAATGACCCCAGCTCCTACGAGCAGTACTTC. The chain joins TRBV12-3 or TRBV12-4 to TRBJ2-7; D gene unclear. Trimming took off 6 bases at V and 0 bases at J, with 18 bases between the two ends. The CDR3 runs 16 residues.

V is TRBV3-1 and J is TRBJ1-4; D call uncertain. Trimming left V 1 base short and J 7 bases short, with 4 bases between. From germline, CDR1 is LGHDT and CDR2 YNNKEL (reference sequence). CDR3 length equals 12 residues. CDR3 region: CASSQAGEKLFF. CDR3 nucleotide sequence: TGTGCCAGCAGCCAAGCGGGTGAAAAACTGTTTTTT.

This clonotype was counted only a few times. The CDR3, as DNA: TGCGCCAGCAGCCTAGAAACCGGGACAGCCTCCTACGAGCAGTACTTC. It encodes CASSLETGTASYEQYF. This chain joins TRBV4-1 and TRBJ2-7, with TRBD1 matching 7 bases. This CDR3 is built from 16 residues. The germline CDR1 and CDR2 sequences are MGHRA and YSYEKL. The trim removed 4 bases at V and 0 bases at J, leaving 9 bases unmatched.